Shown below are 14 T cell receptor beta chains from a single sample sequenced in a study of T cell responses to AZD1222 COVID-19 vaccine. Repertoires were generated with immunoSEQ multiplex PCR, while TCRdb's copy carries only in-frame clones and drops some. This sample has about 150,000 clones, with about 88% found just once. Here the sequenced sample was peripheral blood, taken on day 0 of AZD1222 vaccination. These receptors originate from an adult in good health.

This CDR3 is CASSYSGGQAYEQYF. Written as DNA, the CDR3 is TGTGCCAGCAGTTACTCTGGGGGACAGGCCTACGAGCAGTACTTC. V is TRBV6-2 or TRBV6-3 and J is TRBJ2-7; 8 nucleotides agree with TRBD1. The V gene end was trimmed by 0 bases and the J gene end by 2 bases; junction bases not matched to a gene: 3. CDR1 is MNHEY and CDR2 is SVGEGT in the germline V gene. The CDR3 consists of 15 residues.

In this sample, this clone turned up a few times. The chain combines TRBV7-8 with TRBJ1-5; 8 bases map to TRBD1. Germline CDR1 is SGHVS and CDR2 is FQNEAQ. The CDR3 has 15 residues. J was trimmed by 7 bases and V by 1 base; bases with no gene match: 6. In nucleotides, the CDR3 is TGTGCCAGCAGCTTAGATCAGGGGGCCGAACAGCCCCAGCATTTT. It specifies CASSLDQGAEQPQHF.

A note on this clone: This CDR3 is also generated by other DNA sequences in the sample. This rearrangement joins TRBV19 to TRBJ1-1, with D maybe TRBD1 (5 bases). The ends were cut back, 2 bases at V and 1 base at J, with 8 bases in the middle. The germline V gene has CDR1 LNHDA and CDR2 SQIVND (reference sequence). This CDR3 is built from 14 residues. The CDR3 DNA reads TGTGCCAGTAGTATACGTACAGGGAACACTGAAGCTTTCTTT. It yields the protein CASSIRTGNTEAFF.

This chain uses TRBV6-5 with TRBJ1-2, with a weak D call TRBD1 (6 bases). The CDR3 runs 14 residues. Germline CDR1 is MNHEY and CDR2 is SVGAGI. The ends were cut back, 2 bases at V and 5 bases at J, with 12 bases in the middle. CDR3 loop: CASSYDRRFYGYTF. CDR3 DNA: TGTGCCAGCAGTTACGACAGGAGGTTTTATGGCTACACCTTC.

Here the CDR3 DNA reads TGTGCCAGCAGCCCAGAACAGGGGAGGCAGCCCCAGCATTTT. This gives the protein CASSPEQGRQPQHF. This chain joins TRBV3-1 (or the pseudogene TRBV3-2) and TRBJ1-5, with 7 positions matching TRBD1. CDR1 and CDR2 from the germline V gene are LGHDT and YNNKEL (reference sequence). The CDR3 covers 14 residues. V trimming: 4 bases; J trimming: 7 bases; junction bases outside the gene matches: 7.

The chain recombines TRBV24-1 with TRBJ2-1, with TRBD2 matching 9 bases. The CDR3 spans 16 residues. Germline V gives CDR1 KGHDR, CDR2 SFDVKD. Trimming removed 4 bases from V and 0 bases from J; junction bases left unmatched: 3. CDR3 sequence: CATSDHSGSSYNEQFF. CDR3 nucleotides: TGTGCCACCAGTGACCATAGCGGGAGCTCCTACAATGAGCAGTTCTTC.

J is TRBJ2-3 and V is TRBV5-4; a weak D match, TRBD1 (5 bases). The CDR3 has 14 residues. The germline V and J ends were trimmed by 9 bases and 2 bases, with 16 bases remaining between them. Germline-derived CDR1 and CDR2 are SGHNT and YYREEE (reference sequence). This CDR3 is CATEDQGNTDTQYF. In nucleotides, the CDR3 is TGTGCCACCGAGGATCAGGGAAACACAGATACGCAGTATTTT.

This clone was counted between two and nine times. The chain joins TRBV4-1 to TRBJ1-1; the D is unclear. Germline values: CDR1 MGHRA, CDR2 YSYEKL. CDR3 length equals 15 residues. With 0 bases removed from V and 0 bases from J, the gap between germline ends came to 8 bases. CDR3 in DNA: TGCGCCAGCAGCCAAGATCGGGATTTGAACACTGAAGCTTTCTTT. Its protein is CASSQDRDLNTEAFF.

The sample holds one count of this clone. This chain connects TRBV7-3 to TRBJ2-1; 7 positions match TRBD2. Germline V gene data show CDR1 as SGHTA and CDR2 as FQGTGA. CDR3 size: 14 residues. The J segment lost 8 bases and the V segment lost 3 bases, leaving 7 bases of the junction unmatched. Written as DNA, the CDR3 is TGTGCCAGCAGCTTGGGTGGACGGGGGGATGAGCAGTTCTTC. As protein: CASSLGGRGDEQFF. Complete variable domain (other parts from reference TRBV7-3 and TRBJ2-1): GAGVSQTPSNKVTEKGKYVELRCDPISGHTALYWYRQSLGQGPEFLIYFQGTGAADDSGLPNDRFFAVRPEGSVSTLKIQRTERGDSAVYLCASSLGGRGDEQFFGPGTRLTVL.

The J gene is TRBJ1-1, the V gene TRBV11-3; D gene uncertain. The CDR3 spans 15 residues. The germline gives CDR1 SGHNT, CDR2 YENEEA. With 5 bases removed from V and 1 base from J, the gap between germline ends came to 14 bases. The CDR3 protein is CASSPPVVGNTEAFF. DNA for the CDR3: TGTGCCAGCAGCCCTCCGGTAGTGGGGAACACTGAAGCTTTCTTT.

The chain employs TRBV15 and TRBJ1-2; TRBD1 matches 11 bases. V dropped 4 bases and J dropped 7; count of bases not matched to a gene: 5. The CDR3 spans 14 residues. In germline, CDR1 is LNHNV, CDR2 YYDKDF (reference sequence). CDR3 sequence reads: CATSKGTGGSGYTF. The CDR3 bases are TGTGCCACCAGCAAAGGGACAGGGGGGTCTGGCTACACCTTC.

The CDR3 DNA reads as TGCGCCAGCAGCTCTGAGGGGGCCACCTACAATGAGCAGTTCTTC. It yields the protein CASSSEGATYNEQFF. V gene TRBV5-1 combines with J gene TRBJ2-1; 7 bases are shared with TRBD1. The V and J ends lost 3 bases and 2 bases, in that order; junction bases with no gene match: 5. CDR1 is SGHRS, CDR2 YFSETQ, per germline. The CDR3 sequence is 15 residues long.

The V gene is TRBV14, the J gene TRBJ1-6, with 7 bases aligning to TRBD1. The CDR3 runs to 15 residues. V trimming: 7 bases; J trimming: 4 bases; junction bases outside the gene matches: 7. CDR1 SGHDN and CDR2 FVKESK come from the germline V gene. The CDR3 nucleotides are TGTGCCAGCACTCCCTACAGGGGATATAATTCACCCCTCCACTTT. Translating it yields CASTPYRGYNSPLHF.

The chain joins TRBV30 to TRBJ1-2; no reliable D call. V was shortened by 4 bases and J by 6 bases, with 18 bases between the two germline ends. Germline V CDR1 and CDR2: GTSNPN, SVGIG (reference sequence). CDR3 length: 14 residues. CDR3: CAWTQGRVRHGYTF. The DNA for the CDR3 is TGTGCCTGGACCCAAGGGAGGGTGAGGCATGGCTACACCTTC.